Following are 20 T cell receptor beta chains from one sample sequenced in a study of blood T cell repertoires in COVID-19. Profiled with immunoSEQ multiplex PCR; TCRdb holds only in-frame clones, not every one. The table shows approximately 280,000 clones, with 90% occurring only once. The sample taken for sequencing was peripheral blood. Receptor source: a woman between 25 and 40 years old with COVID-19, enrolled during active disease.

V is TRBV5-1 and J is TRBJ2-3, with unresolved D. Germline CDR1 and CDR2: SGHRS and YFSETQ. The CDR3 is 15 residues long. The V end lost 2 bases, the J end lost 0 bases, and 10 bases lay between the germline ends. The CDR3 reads CASSFPQASTDTQYF. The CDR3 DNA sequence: TGCGCCAGCAGCTTCCCGCAGGCTAGCACAGATACGCAGTATTTT.

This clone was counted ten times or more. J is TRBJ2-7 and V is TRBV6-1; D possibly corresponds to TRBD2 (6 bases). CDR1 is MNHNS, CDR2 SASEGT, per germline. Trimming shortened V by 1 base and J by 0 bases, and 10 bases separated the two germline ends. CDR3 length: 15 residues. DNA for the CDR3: TGTGCCAGCAGTGAAGAGGCCGGGAGCTCCTACGAGCAGTACTTC. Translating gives CASSEEAGSSYEQYF.

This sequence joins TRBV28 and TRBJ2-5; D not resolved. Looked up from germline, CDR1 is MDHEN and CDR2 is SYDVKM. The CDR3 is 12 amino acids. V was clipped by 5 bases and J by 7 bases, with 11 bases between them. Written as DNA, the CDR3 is TGTGCCAGCAGTCCCCCACTTTGGACCCAGTACTTC. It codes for CASSPPLWTQYF.

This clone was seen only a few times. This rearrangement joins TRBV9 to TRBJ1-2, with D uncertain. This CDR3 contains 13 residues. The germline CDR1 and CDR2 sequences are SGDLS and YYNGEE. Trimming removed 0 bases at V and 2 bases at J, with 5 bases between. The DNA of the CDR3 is TGTGCCAGCAGCGTAGACTACAACTATGGCTACACCTTC. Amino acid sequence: CASSVDYNYGYTF. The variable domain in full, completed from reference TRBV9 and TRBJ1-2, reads DSGVTQTPKHLITATGQRVTLRCSPRSGDLSVYWYQQSLDQGLQFLIQYYNGEERAKGNILERFSAQQFPDLHSELNLSSLELGDSALYFCASSVDYNYGYTFGSGTRLTVV.

DNA of the CDR3: TGCGCCAGCAGTTTTCAGACTATCGGCAAAAACATTCAGTACTTC. As protein: CASSFQTIGKNIQYF. This chain links TRBV5-1 with TRBJ2-4; tentatively, D is TRBD2 (5 bases). Germline CDR1 reads SGHRS; CDR2 reads YFSETQ. The V end lost 5 bases, the J end lost 3 bases, and 15 bases lay between the germline ends. The CDR3 has 15 residues.

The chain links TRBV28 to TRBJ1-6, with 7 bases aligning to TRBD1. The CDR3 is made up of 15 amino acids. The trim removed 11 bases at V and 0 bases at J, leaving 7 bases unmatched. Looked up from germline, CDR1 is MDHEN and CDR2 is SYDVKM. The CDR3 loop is CAVRDSRSYNSPLHF. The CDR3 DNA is TGTGCCGTCCGGGACAGCCGCTCCTATAATTCACCCCTCCACTTT.

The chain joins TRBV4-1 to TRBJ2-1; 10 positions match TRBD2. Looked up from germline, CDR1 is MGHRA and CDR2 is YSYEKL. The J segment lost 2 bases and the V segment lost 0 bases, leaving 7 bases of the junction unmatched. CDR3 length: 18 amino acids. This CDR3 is CASSQDRVAGGAYNEQFF. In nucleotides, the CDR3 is TGCGCCAGCAGCCAAGATCGGGTAGCGGGAGGCGCCTACAATGAGCAGTTCTTC.

CDR3 in DNA: TGTGCCAGCAGACCCACAGGGAACTATGGCTACACCTTC. It specifies CASRPTGNYGYTF. J is TRBJ1-2 and V is TRBV2, with D possibly TRBD1 on 6 matching bases. Germline lookup yields CDR1 SNHLY and CDR2 FYNNEI. The length of the CDR3 is 13 residues. The germline V and J ends were trimmed by 6 bases and 2 bases, with 10 bases remaining between them.

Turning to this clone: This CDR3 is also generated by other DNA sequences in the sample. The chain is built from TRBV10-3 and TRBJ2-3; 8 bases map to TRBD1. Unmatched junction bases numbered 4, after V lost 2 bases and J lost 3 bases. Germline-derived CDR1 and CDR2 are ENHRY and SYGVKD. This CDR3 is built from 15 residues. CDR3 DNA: TGTGCCATCAGTGAGGACAGGGGACGGACAGATACGCAGTATTTT. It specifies CAISEDRGRTDTQYF.

As DNA, the CDR3 is TGTGCCAGCAGCGTCAGTCCTCCTCAAGAGACCCAGTACTTC. Translating gives CASSVSPPQETQYF. The chain combines TRBV5-4 with TRBJ2-5; D unresolved. The CDR3 consists of 14 residues. The germline CDR1 and CDR2 sequences are SGHNT and YYREEE (reference sequence). Trimming took off 4 bases at V and 2 bases at J, with 12 bases between the two ends.

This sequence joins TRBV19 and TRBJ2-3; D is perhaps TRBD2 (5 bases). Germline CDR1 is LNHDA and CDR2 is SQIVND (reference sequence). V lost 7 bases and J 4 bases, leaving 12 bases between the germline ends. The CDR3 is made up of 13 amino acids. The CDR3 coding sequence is TGTGCCAGTACCCCCGCGGAGGCAGATACGCAGTATTTT. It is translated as CASTPAEADTQYF.

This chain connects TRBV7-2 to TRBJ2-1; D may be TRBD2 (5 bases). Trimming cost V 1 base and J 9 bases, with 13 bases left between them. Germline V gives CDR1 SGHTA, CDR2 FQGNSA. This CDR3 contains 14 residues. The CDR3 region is CASSLGLAVGEQFF. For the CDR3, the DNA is TGTGCCAGCAGCTTAGGGCTAGCCGTAGGTGAGCAGTTCTTC.

The CDR3 sequence is CASSLLTQEKLFF. The CDR3 DNA is TGTGCCAGCAGTCTCCTGACACAGGAAAAACTGTTTTTT. The J gene is TRBJ1-4, the V gene TRBV27, with D unresolved. Germline V gene data show CDR1 as MNHEY and CDR2 as SMNVEV (reference sequence). CDR3 length: 13 residues. Between the trimmed V and J ends, which lost 5 bases and 8 bases, there was a span of 12 bases.

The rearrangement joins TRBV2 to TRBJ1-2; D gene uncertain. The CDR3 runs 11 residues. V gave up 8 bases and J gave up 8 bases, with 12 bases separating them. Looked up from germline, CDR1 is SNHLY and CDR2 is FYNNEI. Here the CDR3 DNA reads TGTGCCAGCTCGACTTCCGGGGGCTACACCTTC. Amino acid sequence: CASSTSGGYTF. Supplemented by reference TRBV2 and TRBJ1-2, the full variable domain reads EPEVTQTPSHQVTQMGQEVILRCVPISNHLYFYWYRQILGQKVEFLVSFYNNEISEKSEIFDDQFSVERPDGSNFTLKIRSTKLEDSAMYFCASSTSGGYTFGSGTRLTVV.

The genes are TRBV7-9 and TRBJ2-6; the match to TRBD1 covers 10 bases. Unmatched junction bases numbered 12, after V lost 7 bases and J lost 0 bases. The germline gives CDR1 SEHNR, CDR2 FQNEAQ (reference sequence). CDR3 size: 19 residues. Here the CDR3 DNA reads TGTGCCAGCACCGTGATAGGGACAGGGGATTTCTCTGGGGCCAACGTCCTGACTTTC. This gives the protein CASTVIGTGDFSGANVLTF.

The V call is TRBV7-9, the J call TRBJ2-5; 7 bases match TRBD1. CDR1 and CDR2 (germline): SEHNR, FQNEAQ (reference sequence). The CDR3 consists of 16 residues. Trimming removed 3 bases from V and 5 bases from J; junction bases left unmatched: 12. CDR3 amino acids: CASSFGQEPPWETQYF. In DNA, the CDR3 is TGTGCCAGCAGCTTCGGACAGGAACCACCGTGGGAGACCCAGTACTTC. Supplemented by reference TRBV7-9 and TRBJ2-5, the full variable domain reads DTGVSQNPRHKITKRGQNVTFRCDPISEHNRLYWYRQTLGQGPEFLTYFQNEAQLEKSRLLSDRFSAERPKGSFSTLEIQRTEQGDSAMYLCASSFGQEPPWETQYFGPGTRLLVL.

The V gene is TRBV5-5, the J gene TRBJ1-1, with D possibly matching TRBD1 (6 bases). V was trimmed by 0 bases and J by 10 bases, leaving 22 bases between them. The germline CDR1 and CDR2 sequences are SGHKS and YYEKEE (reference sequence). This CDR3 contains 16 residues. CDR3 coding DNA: TGTGCCAGCAGCTTGGCCTTCTCTCAGGGGATCTACCTAGCTTTCTTT. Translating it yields CASSLAFSQGIYLAFF.

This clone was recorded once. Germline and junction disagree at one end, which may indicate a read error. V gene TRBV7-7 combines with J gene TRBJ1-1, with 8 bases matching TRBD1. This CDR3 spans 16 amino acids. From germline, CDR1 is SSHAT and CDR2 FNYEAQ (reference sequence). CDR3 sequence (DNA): TGTGCTAGCAGCTTAACGGGACAGGAACAGAACACTGAAGCTTTCTTT. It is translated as CASSLTGQEQNTEAFF.

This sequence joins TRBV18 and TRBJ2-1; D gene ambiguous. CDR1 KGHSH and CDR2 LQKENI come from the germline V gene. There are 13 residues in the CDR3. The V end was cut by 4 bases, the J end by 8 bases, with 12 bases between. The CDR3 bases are TGTGCCAGCTCACGGTCCCGGGTCCATGAGCAGTTCTTC. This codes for CASSRSRVHEQFF.

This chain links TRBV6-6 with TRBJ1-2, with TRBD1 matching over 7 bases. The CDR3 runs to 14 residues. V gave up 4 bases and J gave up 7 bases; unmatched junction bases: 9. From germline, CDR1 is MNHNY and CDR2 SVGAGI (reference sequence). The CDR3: CASSSPDRVGGYTF. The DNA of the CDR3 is TGTGCCAGCAGTTCTCCAGACAGGGTTGGTGGCTACACCTTC.